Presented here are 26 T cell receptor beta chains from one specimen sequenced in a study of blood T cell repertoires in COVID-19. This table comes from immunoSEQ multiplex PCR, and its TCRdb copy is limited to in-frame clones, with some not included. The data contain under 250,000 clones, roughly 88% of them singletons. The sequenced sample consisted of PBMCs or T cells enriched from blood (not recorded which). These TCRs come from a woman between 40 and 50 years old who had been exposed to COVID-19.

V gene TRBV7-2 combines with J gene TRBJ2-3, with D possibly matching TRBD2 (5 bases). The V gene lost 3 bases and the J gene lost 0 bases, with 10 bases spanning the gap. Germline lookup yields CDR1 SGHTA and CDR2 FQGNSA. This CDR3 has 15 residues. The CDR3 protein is CASSFGGSSTDTQYF. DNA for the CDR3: TGTGCCAGCAGCTTCGGAGGATCTAGCACAGATACGCAGTATTTT. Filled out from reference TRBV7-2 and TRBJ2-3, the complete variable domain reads GAGVSQSPSNKVTEKGKDVELRCDPISGHTALYWYRQSLGQGLEFLIYFQGNSAPDKSGLPSDRFSAERTGGSVSTLTIQRTQQEDSAVYLCASSFGGSSTDTQYFGPGTRLTVL.

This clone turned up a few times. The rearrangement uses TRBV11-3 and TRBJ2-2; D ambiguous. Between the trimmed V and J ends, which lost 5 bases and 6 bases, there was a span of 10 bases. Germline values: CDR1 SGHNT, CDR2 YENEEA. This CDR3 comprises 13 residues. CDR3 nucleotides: TGTGCCAGCAGCCAAACCTTAGCCGGGGAGCTGTTTTTT. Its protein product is CASSQTLAGELFF.

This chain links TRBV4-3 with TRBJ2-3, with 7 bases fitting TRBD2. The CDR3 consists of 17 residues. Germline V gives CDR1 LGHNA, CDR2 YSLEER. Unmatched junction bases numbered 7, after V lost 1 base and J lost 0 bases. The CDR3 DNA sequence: TGCGCCAGCAGCCAAGGAGCCCGCGGGAGAAGCACAGATACGCAGTATTTT. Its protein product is CASSQGARGRSTDTQYF.

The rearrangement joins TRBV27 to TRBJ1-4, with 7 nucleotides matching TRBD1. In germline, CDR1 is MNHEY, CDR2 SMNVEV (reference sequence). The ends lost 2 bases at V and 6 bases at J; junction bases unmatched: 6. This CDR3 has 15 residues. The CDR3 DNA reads TGTGCCAGCAGTTTACTAGGGGGCCTGGATGAAAAACTGTTTTTT. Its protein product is CASSLLGGLDEKLFF.

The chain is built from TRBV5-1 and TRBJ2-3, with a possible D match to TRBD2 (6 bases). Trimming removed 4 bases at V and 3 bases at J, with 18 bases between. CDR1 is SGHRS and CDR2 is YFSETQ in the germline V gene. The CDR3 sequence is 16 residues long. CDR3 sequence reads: CASSALRGGSTDTQYF. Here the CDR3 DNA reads TGCGCCAGCAGCGCGTTGCGGGGAGGTTCAACAGATACGCAGTATTTT.

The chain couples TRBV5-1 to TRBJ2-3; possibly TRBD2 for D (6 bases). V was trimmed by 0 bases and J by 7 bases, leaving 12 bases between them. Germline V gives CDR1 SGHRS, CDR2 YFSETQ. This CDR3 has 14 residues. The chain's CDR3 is CASSLGTSGYTQYF. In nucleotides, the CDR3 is TGCGCCAGCAGCTTGGGAACCAGCGGGTATACGCAGTATTTT.

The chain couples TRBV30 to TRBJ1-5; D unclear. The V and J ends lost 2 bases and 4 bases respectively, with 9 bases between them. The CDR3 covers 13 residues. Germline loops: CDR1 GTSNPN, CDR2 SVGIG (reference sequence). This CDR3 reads CAWSTTGNQPQHF. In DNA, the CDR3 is TGTGCCTGGAGTACGACGGGGAATCAGCCCCAGCATTTT.

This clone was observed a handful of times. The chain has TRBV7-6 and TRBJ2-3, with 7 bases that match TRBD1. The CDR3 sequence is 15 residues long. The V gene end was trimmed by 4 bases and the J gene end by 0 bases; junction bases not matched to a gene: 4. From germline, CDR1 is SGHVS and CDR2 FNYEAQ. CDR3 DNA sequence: TGTGCCAGCAGCTCGCAGGGGGTGAGCACAGATACGCAGTATTTT. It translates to CASSSQGVSTDTQYF.

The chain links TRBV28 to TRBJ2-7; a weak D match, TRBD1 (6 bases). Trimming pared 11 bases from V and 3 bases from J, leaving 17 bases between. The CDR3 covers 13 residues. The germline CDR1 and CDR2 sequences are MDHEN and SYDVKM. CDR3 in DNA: TGTGCCTCAGCACCAGGGGAAAACTACGAGCAGTACTTC. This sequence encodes CASAPGENYEQYF.

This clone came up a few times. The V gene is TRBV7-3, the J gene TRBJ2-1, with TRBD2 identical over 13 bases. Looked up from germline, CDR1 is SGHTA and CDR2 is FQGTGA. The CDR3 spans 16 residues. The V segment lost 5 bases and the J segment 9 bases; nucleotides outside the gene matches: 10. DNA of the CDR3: TGTGCCAGCAGCGCACGACTAGCGGGGGGTCCCGTTGAGCAGTTCTTC. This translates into CASSARLAGGPVEQFF. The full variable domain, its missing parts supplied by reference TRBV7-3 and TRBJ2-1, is GAGVSQTPSNKVTEKGKYVELRCDPISGHTALYWYRQSLGQGPEFLIYFQGTGAADDSGLPNDRFFAVRPEGSVSTLKIQRTERGDSAVYLCASSARLAGGPVEQFFGPGTRLTVL.

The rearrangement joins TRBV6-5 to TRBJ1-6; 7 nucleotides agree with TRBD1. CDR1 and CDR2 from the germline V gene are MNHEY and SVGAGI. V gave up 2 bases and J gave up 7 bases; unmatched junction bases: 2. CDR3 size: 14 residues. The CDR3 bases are TGTGCCAGCAGTTACAGGGGGCTCAATTCACCCCTCCACTTT. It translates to CASSYRGLNSPLHF.

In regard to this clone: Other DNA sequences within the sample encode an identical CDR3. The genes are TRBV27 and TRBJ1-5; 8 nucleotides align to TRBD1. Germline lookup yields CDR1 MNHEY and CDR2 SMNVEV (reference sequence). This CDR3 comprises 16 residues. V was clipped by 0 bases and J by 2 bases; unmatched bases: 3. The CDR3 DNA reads TGTGCCAGCAGTTTATCCGGACAGGGAGGCAATCAGCCCCAGCATTTT. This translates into CASSLSGQGGNQPQHF.

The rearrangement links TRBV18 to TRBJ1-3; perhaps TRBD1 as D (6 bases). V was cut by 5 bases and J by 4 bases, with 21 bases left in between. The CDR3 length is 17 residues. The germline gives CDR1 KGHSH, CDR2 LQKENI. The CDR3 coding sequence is TGTGCCAGCTCAAGATTGATGGCAGGGGCAGGCGGAAACACCATATATTTT. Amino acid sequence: CASSRLMAGAGGNTIYF.

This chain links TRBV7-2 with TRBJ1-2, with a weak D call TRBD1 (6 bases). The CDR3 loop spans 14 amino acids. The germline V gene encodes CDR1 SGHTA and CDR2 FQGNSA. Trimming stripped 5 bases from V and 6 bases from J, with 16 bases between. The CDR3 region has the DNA TGTGCCAGCAGCCCCAGGGGACAATCCGATGGCTACACCTTC. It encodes CASSPRGQSDGYTF. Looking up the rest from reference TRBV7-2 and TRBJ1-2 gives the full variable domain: GAGVSQSPSNKVTEKGKDVELRCDPISGHTALYWYRQSLGQGLEFLIYFQGNSAPDKSGLPSDRFSAERTGGSVSTLTIQRTQQEDSAVYLCASSPRGQSDGYTFGSGTRLTVV.

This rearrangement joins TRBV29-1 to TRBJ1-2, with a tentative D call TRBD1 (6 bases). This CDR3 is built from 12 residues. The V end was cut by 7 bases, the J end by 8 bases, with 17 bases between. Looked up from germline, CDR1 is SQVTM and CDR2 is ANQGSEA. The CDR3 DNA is TGCAGCGCGTTGGGGGCCACGGAAGGCTACACCTTC. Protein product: CSALGATEGYTF.

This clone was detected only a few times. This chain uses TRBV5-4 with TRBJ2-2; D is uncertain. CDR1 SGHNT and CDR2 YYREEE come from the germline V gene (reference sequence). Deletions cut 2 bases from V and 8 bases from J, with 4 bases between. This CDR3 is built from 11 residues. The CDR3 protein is CASSFLGELFF. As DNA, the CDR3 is TGTGCCAGCAGCTTCCTGGGGGAGCTGTTTTTT.

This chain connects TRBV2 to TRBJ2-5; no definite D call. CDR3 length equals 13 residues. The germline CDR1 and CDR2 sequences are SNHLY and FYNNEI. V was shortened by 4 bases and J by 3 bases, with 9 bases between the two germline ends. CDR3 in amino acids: CASSVVLKETQYF. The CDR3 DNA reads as TGTGCCAGCAGTGTTGTCCTAAAAGAGACCCAGTACTTC.

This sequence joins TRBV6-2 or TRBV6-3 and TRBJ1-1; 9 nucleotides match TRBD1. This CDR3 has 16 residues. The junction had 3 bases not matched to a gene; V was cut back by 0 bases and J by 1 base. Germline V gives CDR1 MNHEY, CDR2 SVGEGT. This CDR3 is CASSYSPGQGNTEAFF. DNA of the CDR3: TGTGCCAGCAGTTACTCTCCGGGACAGGGGAACACTGAAGCTTTCTTT.

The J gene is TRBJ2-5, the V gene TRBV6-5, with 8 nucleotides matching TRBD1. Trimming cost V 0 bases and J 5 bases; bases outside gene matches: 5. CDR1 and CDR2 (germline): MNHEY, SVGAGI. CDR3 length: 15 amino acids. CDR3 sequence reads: CASSYSWTGSETQYF. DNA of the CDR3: TGTGCCAGCAGTTACTCATGGACAGGGAGCGAGACCCAGTACTTC.

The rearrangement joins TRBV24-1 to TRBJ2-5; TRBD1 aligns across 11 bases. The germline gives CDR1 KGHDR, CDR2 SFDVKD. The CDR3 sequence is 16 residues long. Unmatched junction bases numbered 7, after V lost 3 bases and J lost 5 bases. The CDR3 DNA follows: TGTGCCACCAGTGATCCTTCGGACAGGGGGCTGGAGACCCAGTACTTC. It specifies CATSDPSDRGLETQYF.

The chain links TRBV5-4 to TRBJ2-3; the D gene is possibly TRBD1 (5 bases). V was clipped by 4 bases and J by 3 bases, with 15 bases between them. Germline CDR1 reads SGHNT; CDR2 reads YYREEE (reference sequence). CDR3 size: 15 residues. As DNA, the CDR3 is TGTGCCAGCAGCCCAGAAGGGGCAGAAACAGATACGCAGTATTTT. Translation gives CASSPEGAETDTQYF.

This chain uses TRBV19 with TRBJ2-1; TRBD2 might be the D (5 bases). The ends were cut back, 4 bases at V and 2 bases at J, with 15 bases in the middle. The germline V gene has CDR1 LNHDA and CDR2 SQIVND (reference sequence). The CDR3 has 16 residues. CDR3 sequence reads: CASSTAGVLPYNEQFF. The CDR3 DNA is TGTGCCAGTAGTACCGCCGGGGTATTACCCTACAATGAGCAGTTCTTC. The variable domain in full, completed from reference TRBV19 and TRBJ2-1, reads DGGITQSPKYLFRKEGQNVTLSCEQNLNHDAMYWYRQDPGQGLRLIYYSQIVNDFQKGDIAEGYSVSREKKESFPLTVTSAQKNPTAFYLCASSTAGVLPYNEQFFGPGTRLTVL.

CDR3 sequence (DNA): TGCAGCGTTAATAACGGGGAGCTGTTTTTT. Its protein product is CSVNNGELFF. The chain recombines TRBV29-1 with TRBJ2-2; no definite D call. The CDR3 consists of 10 residues. CDR1 is SQVTM and CDR2 is ANQGSEA in the germline V gene. Trimming left V 5 bases short and J 7 bases short, with 5 bases between.

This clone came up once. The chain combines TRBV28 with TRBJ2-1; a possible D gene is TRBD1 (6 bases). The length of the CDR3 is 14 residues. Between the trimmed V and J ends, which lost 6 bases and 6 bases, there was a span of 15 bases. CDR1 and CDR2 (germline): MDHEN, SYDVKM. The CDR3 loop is CASRRIVGGNEQFF. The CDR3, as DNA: TGTGCCAGCAGAAGAATTGTAGGGGGCAATGAGCAGTTCTTC.

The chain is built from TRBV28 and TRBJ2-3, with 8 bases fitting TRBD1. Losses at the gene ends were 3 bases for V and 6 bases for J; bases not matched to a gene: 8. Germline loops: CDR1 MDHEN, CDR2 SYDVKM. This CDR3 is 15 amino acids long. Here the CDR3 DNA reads TGTGCCAGCAGTTTTGAGGAGACAGGGGAGGATACGCAGTATTTT. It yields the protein CASSFEETGEDTQYF.

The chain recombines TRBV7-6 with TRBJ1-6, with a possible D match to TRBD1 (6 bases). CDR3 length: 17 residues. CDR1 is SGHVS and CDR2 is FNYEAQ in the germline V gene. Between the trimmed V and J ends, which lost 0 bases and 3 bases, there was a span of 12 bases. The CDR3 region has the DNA TGTGCCAGCAGCTTAGCGATTGGCAGGGGCTATAATTCACCCCTCCACTTT. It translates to CASSLAIGRGYNSPLHF.